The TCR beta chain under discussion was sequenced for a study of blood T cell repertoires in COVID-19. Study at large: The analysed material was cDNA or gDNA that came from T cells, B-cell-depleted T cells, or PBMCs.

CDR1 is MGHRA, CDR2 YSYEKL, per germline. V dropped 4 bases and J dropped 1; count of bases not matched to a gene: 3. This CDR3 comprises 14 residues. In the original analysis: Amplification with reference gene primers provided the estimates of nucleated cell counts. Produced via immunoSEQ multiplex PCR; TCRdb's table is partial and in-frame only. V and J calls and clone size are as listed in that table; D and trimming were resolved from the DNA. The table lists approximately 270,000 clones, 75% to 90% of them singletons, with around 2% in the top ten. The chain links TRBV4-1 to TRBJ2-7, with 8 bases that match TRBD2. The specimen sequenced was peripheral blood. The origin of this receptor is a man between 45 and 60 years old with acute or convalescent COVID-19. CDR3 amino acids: CASSLGRESYEQYF. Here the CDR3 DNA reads TGCGCCAGCAGCCTCGGGAGGGAGTCCTACGAGCAGTACTTC.